This T cell receptor (beta chain) is drawn from a study of control samples from healthy donors and cancer patients. This CDR3 has 10 residues. Trimming took off 8 bases at V and 6 bases at J, with 4 bases between the two ends. Germline lookup yields CDR1 SNHLY and CDR2 FYNNEI. Generated by immunoSEQ multiplex PCR, the TCRdb table keeps only in-frame clones and is missing some. The sample has 150,000 to 200,000 clones; approximately 94% are singletons. This chain uses TRBV2 with TRBJ2-2, with D hard to call. This sequence originates from a woman younger than 35 in good health. The sequenced sample was blood. This chain's CDR3 is CASSSGELFF. CDR3 bases: TGTGCCAGCTCCTCCGGGGAGCTGTTTTTT.